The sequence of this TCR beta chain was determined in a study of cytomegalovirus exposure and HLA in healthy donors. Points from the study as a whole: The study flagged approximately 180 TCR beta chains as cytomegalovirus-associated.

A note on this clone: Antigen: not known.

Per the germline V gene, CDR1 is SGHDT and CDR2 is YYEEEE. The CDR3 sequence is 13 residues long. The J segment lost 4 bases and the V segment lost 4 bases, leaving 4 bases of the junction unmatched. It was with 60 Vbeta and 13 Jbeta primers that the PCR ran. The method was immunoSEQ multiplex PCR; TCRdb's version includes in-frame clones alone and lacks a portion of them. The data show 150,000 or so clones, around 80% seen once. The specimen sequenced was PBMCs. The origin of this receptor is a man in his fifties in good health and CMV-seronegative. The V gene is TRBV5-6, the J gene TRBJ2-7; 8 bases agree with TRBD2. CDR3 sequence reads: CASSQGTSYEQYF. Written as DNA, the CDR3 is TGTGCCAGCAGCCAGGGGACTAGTTACGAGCAGTACTTC.